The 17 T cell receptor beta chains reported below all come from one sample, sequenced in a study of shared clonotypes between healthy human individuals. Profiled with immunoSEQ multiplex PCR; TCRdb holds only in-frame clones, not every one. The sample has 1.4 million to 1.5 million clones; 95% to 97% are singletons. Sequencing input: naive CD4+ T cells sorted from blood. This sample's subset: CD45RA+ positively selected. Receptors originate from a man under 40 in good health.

The CDR3 nucleotides read TGTGCCAGCAGCCACATACAGACAGTGAGCTCCTACGAGCAGTACTTC. Encoded protein: CASSHIQTVSSYEQYF. V is TRBV14 and J is TRBJ2-7; D possibly corresponds to TRBD1 (5 bases). Germline-derived CDR1 and CDR2 are SGHDN and FVKESK. The CDR3 has 16 amino acids. The V gene lost 3 bases and the J gene lost 0 bases, with 15 bases spanning the gap.

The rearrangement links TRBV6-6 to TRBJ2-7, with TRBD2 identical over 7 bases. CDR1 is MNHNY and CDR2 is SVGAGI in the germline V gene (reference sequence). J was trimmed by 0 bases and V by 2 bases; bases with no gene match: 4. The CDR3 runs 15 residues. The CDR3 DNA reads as TGTGCCAGCAGTTACGTCCAGCGGGGCTCCTACGAGCAGTACTTC. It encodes CASSYVQRGSYEQYF.

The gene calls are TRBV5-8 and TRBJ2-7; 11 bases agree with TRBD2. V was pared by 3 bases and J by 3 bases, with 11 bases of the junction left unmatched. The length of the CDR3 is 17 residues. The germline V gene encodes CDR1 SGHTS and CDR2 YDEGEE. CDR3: CASSSMPLAGGIYEQYF. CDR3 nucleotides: TGTGCCAGCAGCTCCATGCCGTTAGCGGGAGGGATCTACGAGCAGTACTTC.

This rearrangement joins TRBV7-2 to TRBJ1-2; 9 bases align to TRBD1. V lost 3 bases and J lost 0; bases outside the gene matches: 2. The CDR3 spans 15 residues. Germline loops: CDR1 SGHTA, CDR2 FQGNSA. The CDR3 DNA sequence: TGTGCCAGCAGCTTGACAGGGGGTCCTAACTATGGCTACACCTTC. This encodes CASSLTGGPNYGYTF.

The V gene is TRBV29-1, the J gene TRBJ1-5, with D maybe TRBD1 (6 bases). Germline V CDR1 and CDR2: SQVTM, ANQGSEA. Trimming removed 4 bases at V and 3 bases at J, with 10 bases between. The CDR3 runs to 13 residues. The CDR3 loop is CSVGTETNQPQHF. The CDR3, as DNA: TGCAGCGTTGGGACAGAAACCAATCAGCCCCAGCATTTT. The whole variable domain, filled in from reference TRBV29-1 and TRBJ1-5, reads SAVISQKPSRDICQRGTSLTIQCQVDSQVTMMFWYRQQPGQSLTLIATANQGSEATYESGFVIDKFPISRPNLTFSTLTVSNMSPEDSSIYLCSVGTETNQPQHFGDGTRLSIL.

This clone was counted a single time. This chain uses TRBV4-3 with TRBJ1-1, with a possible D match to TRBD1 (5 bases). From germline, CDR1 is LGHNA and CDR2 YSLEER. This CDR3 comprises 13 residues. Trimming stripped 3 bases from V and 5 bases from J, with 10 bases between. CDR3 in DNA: TGCGCCAGCAGCCAGGTCGCAGGGACTGAAGCTTTCTTT. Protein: CASSQVAGTEAFF.

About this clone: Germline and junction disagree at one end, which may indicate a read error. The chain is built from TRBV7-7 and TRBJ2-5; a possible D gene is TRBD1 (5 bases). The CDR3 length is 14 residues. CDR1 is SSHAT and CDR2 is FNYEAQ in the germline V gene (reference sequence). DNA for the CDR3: TGTGCTAGCAGCCCCGAGACCCAGGGATTGACCCAGTACTTC. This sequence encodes CASSPETQGLTQYF.

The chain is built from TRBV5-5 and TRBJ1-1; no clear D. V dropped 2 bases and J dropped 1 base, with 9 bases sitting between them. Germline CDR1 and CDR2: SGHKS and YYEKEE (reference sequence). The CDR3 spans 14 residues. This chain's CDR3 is CASSLTGTNTEAFF. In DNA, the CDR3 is TGTGCCAGCAGCTTAACCGGAACGAACACTGAAGCTTTCTTT.

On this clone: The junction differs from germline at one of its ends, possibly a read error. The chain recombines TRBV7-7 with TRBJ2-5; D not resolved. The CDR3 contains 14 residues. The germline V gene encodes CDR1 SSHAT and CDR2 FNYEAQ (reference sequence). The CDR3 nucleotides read TGTGCTAGCAGCTTAGTTGGCGGCGAAGAGACCCAGTACTTC. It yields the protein CASSLVGGEETQYF.

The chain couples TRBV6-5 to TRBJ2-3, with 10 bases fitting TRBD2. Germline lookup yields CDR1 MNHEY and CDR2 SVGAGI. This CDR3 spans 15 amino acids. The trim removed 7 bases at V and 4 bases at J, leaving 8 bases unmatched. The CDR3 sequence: CASTSSGRAADTQYF. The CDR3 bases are TGTGCCAGCACTTCGAGCGGGAGGGCCGCAGATACGCAGTATTTT.

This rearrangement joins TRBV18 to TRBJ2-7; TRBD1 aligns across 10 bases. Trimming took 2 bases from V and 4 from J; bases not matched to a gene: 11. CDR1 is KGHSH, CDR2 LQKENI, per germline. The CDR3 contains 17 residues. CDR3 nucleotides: TGTGCCAGCTCACCAAACGGGGGACAGGGGTTACCTTACGAGCAGTACTTC. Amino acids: CASSPNGGQGLPYEQYF.

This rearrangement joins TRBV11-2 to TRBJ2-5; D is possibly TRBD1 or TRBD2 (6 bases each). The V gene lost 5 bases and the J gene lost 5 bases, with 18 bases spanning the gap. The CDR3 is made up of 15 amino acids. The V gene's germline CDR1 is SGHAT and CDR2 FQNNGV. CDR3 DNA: TGTGCCAGCAGCAGTAGGGGGGCAGGGGACGAGACCCAGTACTTC. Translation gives CASSSRGAGDETQYF.

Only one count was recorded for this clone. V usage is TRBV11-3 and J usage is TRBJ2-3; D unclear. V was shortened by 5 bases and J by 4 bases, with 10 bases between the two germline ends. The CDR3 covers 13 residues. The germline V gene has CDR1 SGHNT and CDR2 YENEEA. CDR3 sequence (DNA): TGTGCCAGCAGCCCTGTCGAGGCAGATACGCAGTATTTT. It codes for CASSPVEADTQYF. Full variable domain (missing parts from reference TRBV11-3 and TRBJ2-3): EAGVVQSPRYKIIEKKQPVAFWCNPISGHNTLYWYLQNLGQGPELLIRYENEEAVDDSQLPKDRFSAERLKGVDSTLKIQPAELGDSAVYLCASSPVEADTQYFGPGTRLTVL.

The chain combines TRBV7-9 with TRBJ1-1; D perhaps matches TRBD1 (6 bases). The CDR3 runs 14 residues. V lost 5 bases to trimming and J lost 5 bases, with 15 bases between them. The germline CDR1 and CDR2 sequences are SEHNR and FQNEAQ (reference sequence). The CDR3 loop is CASSIEHRDTEAFF. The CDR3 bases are TGTGCCAGCAGCATAGAGCACAGGGATACTGAAGCTTTCTTT.

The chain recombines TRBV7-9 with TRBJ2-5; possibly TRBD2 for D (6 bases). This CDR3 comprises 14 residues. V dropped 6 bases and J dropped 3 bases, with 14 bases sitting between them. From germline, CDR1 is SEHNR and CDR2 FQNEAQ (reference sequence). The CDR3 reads CASRPSGGKETQYF. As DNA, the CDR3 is TGTGCCAGCAGACCCTCCGGAGGGAAAGAGACCCAGTACTTC. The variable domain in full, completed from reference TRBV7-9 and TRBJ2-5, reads DTGVSQNPRHKITKRGQNVTFRCDPISEHNRLYWYRQTLGQGPEFLTYFQNEAQLEKSRLLSDRFSAERPKGSFSTLEIQRTEQGDSAMYLCASRPSGGKETQYFGPGTRLLVL.

The CDR3: CATSRTGEAFF. As DNA, the CDR3 is TGTGCCACCAGCAGGACAGGTGAAGCTTTCTTT. The rearrangement links TRBV15 to TRBJ1-1; TRBD1 might be the D (6 bases). This CDR3 spans 11 amino acids. Germline values: CDR1 LNHNV, CDR2 YYDKDF (reference sequence). Trimming pared 3 bases from V and 7 bases from J, leaving 6 bases between.

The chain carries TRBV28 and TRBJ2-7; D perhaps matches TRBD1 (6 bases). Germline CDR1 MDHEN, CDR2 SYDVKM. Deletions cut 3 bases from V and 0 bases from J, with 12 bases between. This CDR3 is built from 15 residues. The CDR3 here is CASSFPTGRSYEQYF. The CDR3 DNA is TGTGCCAGCAGTTTCCCGACAGGACGCTCCTACGAGCAGTACTTC.